This TCR beta chain was obtained from a study of blood T cell repertoires in COVID-19. At the level of the study: COVID-19 samples, acute and convalescent, were from the United States, Italy and Spain.

V was pared by 1 base and J by 4 bases, with 4 bases between. The CDR3 has 12 residues. Germline V CDR1 and CDR2: LGHDT, YNNKEL (reference sequence). Regarding this clone: Other DNA sequences in this specimen translate into the identical CDR3.

As originally analysed: Counts of nucleated cells, estimated from reference gene primer amplification, were obtained. The table came from immunoSEQ multiplex PCR; TCRdb's copy has only in-frame clones and leaves some out. The DNA gave D and trimming, while V, J and clone size come from that table. The table records about 140,000 clones, 79% of them present only once. The receptor comes from a man aged 60 to 75 with acute or convalescent COVID-19. The chain combines TRBV3-1 (or the pseudogene TRBV3-2) with TRBJ2-5; the D is unclear. The source material was peripheral blood. The CDR3 region is CASSQVRETQYF. The CDR3 nucleotides are TGTGCCAGCAGCCAAGTTCGAGAGACCCAGTACTTC.